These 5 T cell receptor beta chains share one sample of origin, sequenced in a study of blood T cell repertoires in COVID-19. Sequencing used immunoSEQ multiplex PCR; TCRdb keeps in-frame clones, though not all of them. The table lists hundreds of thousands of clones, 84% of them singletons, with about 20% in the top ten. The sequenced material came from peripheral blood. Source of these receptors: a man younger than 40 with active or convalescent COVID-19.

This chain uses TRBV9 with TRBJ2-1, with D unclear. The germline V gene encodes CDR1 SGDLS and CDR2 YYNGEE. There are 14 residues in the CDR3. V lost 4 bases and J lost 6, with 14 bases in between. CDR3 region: CASSLSVSVNEQFF. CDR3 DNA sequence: TGTGCCAGCAGCCTATCTGTGAGCGTCAATGAGCAGTTCTTC.

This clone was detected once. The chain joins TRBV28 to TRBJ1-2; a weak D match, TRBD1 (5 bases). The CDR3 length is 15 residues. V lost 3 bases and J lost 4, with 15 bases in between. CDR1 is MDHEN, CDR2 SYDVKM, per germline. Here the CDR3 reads CASSFSLGTTYGYTF. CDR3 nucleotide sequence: TGTGCCAGCAGTTTTTCGCTCGGGACTACCTATGGCTACACCTTC.

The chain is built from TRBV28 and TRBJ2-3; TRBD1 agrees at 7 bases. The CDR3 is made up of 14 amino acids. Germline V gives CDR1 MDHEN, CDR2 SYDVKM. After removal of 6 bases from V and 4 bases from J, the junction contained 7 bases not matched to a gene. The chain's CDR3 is CASSPDRFADTQYF. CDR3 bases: TGTGCCAGCAGCCCGGACAGGTTCGCAGATACGCAGTATTTT.

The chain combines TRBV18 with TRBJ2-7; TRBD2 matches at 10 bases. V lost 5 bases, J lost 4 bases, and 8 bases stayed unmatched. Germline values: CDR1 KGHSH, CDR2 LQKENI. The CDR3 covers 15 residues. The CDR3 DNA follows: TGTGCCAGCTCAGAGATTAGCGGGGGGAATTACGAGCAGTACTTC. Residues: CASSEISGGNYEQYF.

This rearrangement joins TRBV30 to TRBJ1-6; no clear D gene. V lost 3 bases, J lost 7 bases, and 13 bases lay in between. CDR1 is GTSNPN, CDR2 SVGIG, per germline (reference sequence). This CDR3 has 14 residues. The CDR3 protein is CAWSPPGKNSPLHF. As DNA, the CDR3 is TGTGCCTGGAGCCCCCCCGGGAAAAATTCACCCCTCCACTTT.